This record covers a single TCR beta chain. Its antigen is currently unknown. This sample is drawn from a study of a mutant IDH1 vaccine in newly diagnosed glioma. Study-level information: At weeks 1, 3, 5, 7, 11, 15, 19 and 23, patients received a vaccination, eight in all. Vaccines were begun 4-6 weeks after radiotherapy alone, or with temozolomide cycles.

Time point reported: week 11, during vaccination. Vaccinated patients received 300 ug of mutant IDH1 20-mer peptide per dose, with topical imiquimod. This table comes from immunoSEQ multiplex PCR, and its TCRdb copy is limited to in-frame clones, with some not included. The sample lists under 150,000 clones, just under 80% occurring once. This CDR3 comprises 12 residues. The germline V gene has CDR1 MDHEN and CDR2 SYDVKM. Trimming at V came to 10 bases and at J to 2 bases, leaving 5 bases not matched to a gene. This TCR was recovered from a man aged 40-50 years with glioma. The V and J genes are TRBV28 and TRBJ2-7, with TRBD1 matching 7 bases. The sequences come from PBMCs, collected from a glioma patient whose treatment included an IDH1 peptide vaccine. This CDR3 reads CAITGTAYEQYF. The CDR3 nucleotides read TGTGCCATCACCGGGACAGCCTACGAGCAGTACTTC.